The 29 T cell receptor beta chains given below trace back to one sample, sequenced in a study of cytomegalovirus exposure and HLA in healthy donors. Researchers ran the PCR with 60 Vbeta and 13 Jbeta primers. This table comes from immunoSEQ multiplex PCR, and its TCRdb copy is limited to in-frame clones, with some not included. This sample has approximately 140,000 clones; 75% to 85% occur once, and the top ten carry over 0.95%. Sequencing was done on a sample of PBMCs. These receptors originate from a girl aged 2 to 10 in good health and CMV-seronegative.

A few counts support this clone. The chain has TRBV5-1 and TRBJ1-1; D possibly corresponds to TRBD1 (5 bases). Trimming took 0 bases from V and 8 from J, leaving 14 bases between them. The CDR3 is 14 amino acids. The germline CDR1 and CDR2 sequences are SGHRS and YFSETQ. The CDR3 DNA reads as TGCGCCAGCAGCTTGGGGTCAGGGCTTAGCGAAGCTTTCTTT. Residues: CASSLGSGLSEAFF.

The chain has TRBV2 and TRBJ1-4, with D tentatively TRBD1 (5 bases). V lost 5 bases and J lost 1, with 23 bases in between. This CDR3 is built from 19 residues. Germline CDR1 reads SNHLY; CDR2 reads FYNNEI. CDR3 loop: CASSQLGQAVPLTNEKLFF. For the CDR3, the DNA is TGTGCCAGCAGTCAGTTGGGGCAGGCGGTGCCATTAACTAATGAAAAACTGTTTTTT.

A few counts support this clone. V is TRBV4-1 and J is TRBJ1-1, with D possibly being TRBD1 (5 bases). This CDR3 has 18 residues. V was trimmed by 1 base and J by 5 bases, leaving 23 bases between them. Germline V CDR1 and CDR2: MGHRA, YSYEKL. CDR3 amino acids: CASSQGRLGPSGGTEAFF. In DNA form, the CDR3 reads TGCGCCAGCAGCCAAGGACGCCTTGGGCCCAGCGGGGGGACTGAAGCTTTCTTT.

The gene calls are TRBV5-1 and TRBJ1-1; D is possibly TRBD1 (6 bases). Trimming pared 6 bases from V and 2 bases from J, leaving 20 bases between. The CDR3 covers 16 residues. Per the germline V gene, CDR1 is SGHRS and CDR2 is YFSETQ. The CDR3 DNA sequence: TGCGCCAGCAAGCGGTCAGGGGTCGAGATCAACACTGAAGCTTTCTTT. It is translated as CASKRSGVEINTEAFF.

The CDR3 DNA follows: TGTGCCAGCAGTGGGGTCAGGGGAGGGGGTACAGATACGCAGTATTTT. Translating gives CASSGVRGGGTDTQYF. V gene TRBV25-1 combines with J gene TRBJ2-3, with TRBD2 as a possible D gene (7 bases). In germline, CDR1 is MGHDK, CDR2 SYGVNS. The CDR3 consists of 16 residues. Deletions cut 4 bases from V and 3 bases from J, with 17 bases between.

V gene TRBV7-2 combines with J gene TRBJ2-7; possibly TRBD2 for D (6 bases). Germline V CDR1 and CDR2: SGHTA, FQGNSA. CDR3 length: 13 residues. V lost 8 bases to trimming and J lost 1 base, with 12 bases between them. The CDR3 protein is CASSSSGSYEQYF. For the CDR3, the DNA is TGTGCCAGCTCGAGTAGCGGTTCCTACGAGCAGTACTTC.

This chain uses TRBV2 with TRBJ2-5; TRBD2 aligns across 9 bases. The junction had 5 bases not matched to a gene; V was cut back by 8 bases and J by 4 bases. The germline CDR1 and CDR2 sequences are SNHLY and FYNNEI. There are 13 residues in the CDR3. CDR3 protein: CASGELAGETQYF. CDR3 nucleotides: TGTGCCAGCGGGGAACTAGCGGGAGAGACCCAGTACTTC.

V gene TRBV4-1 combines with J gene TRBJ1-3; D not certain. V gave up 1 base and J gave up 2 bases, with 9 bases separating them. In germline, CDR1 is MGHRA, CDR2 YSYEKL. The CDR3 consists of 15 residues. The CDR3 DNA reads as TGCGCCAGCAGCCAAGTTTACTCGGCTGGAAACACCATATATTTT. It specifies CASSQVYSAGNTIYF.

Here the CDR3 reads CATSRGQGGTEAFF. The CDR3 coding sequence is TGTGCCACCAGCAGAGGGCAGGGAGGGACTGAAGCTTTCTTT. V and J are TRBV15 and TRBJ1-1, with TRBD1 as a possible D gene (5 bases). V lost 1 base to trimming and J lost 5 bases, with 11 bases between them. The CDR3 extends over 14 amino acids. Germline V CDR1 and CDR2: LNHNV, YYDKDF (reference sequence).

This clone was detected once. This chain connects TRBV7-8 to TRBJ1-1; TRBD1 aligns across 7 bases. The CDR3 totals 16 residues. The ends lost 1 base at V and 3 bases at J; junction bases unmatched: 8. Germline CDR1 reads SGHVS; CDR2 reads FQNEAQ. The CDR3 DNA reads TGTGCCAGCAGCTTAGGCACGACAGGGCGGTACACTGAAGCTTTCTTT. Translated: CASSLGTTGRYTEAFF.

This clone showed up just once. The chain links TRBV2 to TRBJ1-1, with D maybe TRBD1 (5 bases). This CDR3 contains 16 residues. Trimming took 4 bases from V and 2 from J, leaving 17 bases between them. Germline V gene lookup returns CDR1 SNHLY and CDR2 FYNNEI. CDR3 DNA sequence: TGTGCCAGCAGTGCTCGACAGTTTATATTAAACACTGAAGCTTTCTTT. This translates into CASSARQFILNTEAFF.

This chain joins TRBV15 and TRBJ1-1; the D gene is possibly TRBD1 (5 bases). The V gene's germline CDR1 is LNHNV and CDR2 YYDKDF (reference sequence). Trimming left V 5 bases short and J 1 base short, with 26 bases between. The CDR3 totals 19 residues. The CDR3 here is CATSLFWVTGDITNTEAFF. In DNA, the CDR3 is TGTGCCACCAGCCTGTTTTGGGTAACAGGCGATATAACGAACACTGAAGCTTTCTTT.

The gene calls are TRBV6-4 and TRBJ2-1; tentatively, D is TRBD1 (8 bases). Germline CDR1 MRHNA, CDR2 SNTAGT. Trimming shortened V by 2 bases and J by 7 bases, and 12 bases separated the two germline ends. This CDR3 comprises 14 residues. CDR3 residues: CASSDGQGGNEQFF. In DNA form, the CDR3 reads TGTGCCAGCAGTGACGGACAGGGAGGGAATGAGCAGTTCTTC.

This chain joins TRBV4-1 and TRBJ1-2, with D possibly being TRBD1 (6 bases). This CDR3 contains 15 residues. The V and J ends lost 1 base and 4 bases respectively, with 13 bases between them. Germline CDR1 and CDR2: MGHRA and YSYEKL. Written as DNA, the CDR3 is TGCGCCAGCAGCCAAGGTCCGACAGGTACCTATGGCTACACCTTC. As protein: CASSQGPTGTYGYTF.

V and J are TRBV5-7 and TRBJ1-5; TRBD1 aligns across 8 bases. TRBV5-7 is designated an ORF whose function remains uncertain. The CDR3 is made up of 14 amino acids. J lost 7 bases, V lost 4 bases, and 7 bases had no gene match. The CDR3 loop reads CASSKAGGGQPQHF. DNA for the CDR3: TGTGCCAGCAGCAAGGCAGGGGGCGGACAGCCCCAGCATTTT.

V and J are TRBV5-1 and TRBJ2-1; no firm D call. The CDR3 extends over 15 amino acids. CDR1 is SGHRS, CDR2 YFSETQ, per germline. Deletions cut 0 bases from V and 4 bases from J, with 11 bases between. The DNA for the CDR3 is TGCGCCAGCAGCTTGGGGCATTCTCCATACAATGAGCAGTTCTTC. Amino acid sequence: CASSLGHSPYNEQFF.

The chain employs TRBV9 and TRBJ2-1, with 10 bases identical to TRBD2. V was clipped by 4 bases and J by 7 bases; unmatched bases: 20. This CDR3 has 19 amino acids. Germline-derived CDR1 and CDR2 are SGDLS and YYNGEE. The CDR3 bases are TGTGCCAGCAGCCCCGTAGGGCTAGCGGGAGCCCCCGTCGGGAATGAGCAGTTCTTC. It yields the protein CASSPVGLAGAPVGNEQFF.

V and J are TRBV7-6 and TRBJ2-7; 9 nucleotides align to TRBD1. J was trimmed by 3 bases and V by 1 base; bases with no gene match: 10. The V gene's germline CDR1 is SGHVS and CDR2 FNYEAQ. The CDR3 runs 17 residues. CDR3 coding DNA: TGTGCCAGCAGCTTAGAACCGACCTCGGGACAGGGCTACGAGCAGTACTTC. It specifies CASSLEPTSGQGYEQYF.

This rearrangement joins TRBV7-9 to TRBJ2-7; 10 bases align to TRBD1. Trimming cost V 4 bases and J 4 bases; bases outside gene matches: 7. CDR1 is SEHNR and CDR2 is FQNEAQ in the germline V gene (reference sequence). The CDR3 has 15 residues. The CDR3: CASSSTRDRGYEQYF. Here the CDR3 DNA reads TGTGCCAGCAGCTCGACAAGGGACAGGGGATACGAGCAGTACTTC.

Turning to this clone: The junction departs from germline at one end; a sequencing error may be responsible. The chain recombines TRBV6-1 with TRBJ2-2, with 9 bases aligning to TRBD1. Per germline, CDR1 MNHNS and CDR2 SASEGT. The CDR3 loop spans 19 amino acids. CDR3 DNA: TGTGCCAGGAGTGTGGGACAGGGAATCGGAGTCGGTAACACCGGGGAGCTGTTTTTT. It specifies CARSVGQGIGVGNTGELFF.

This clone was found a few times. The chain recombines TRBV6-5 with TRBJ1-6, with 7 bases identical to TRBD1. This CDR3 has 16 amino acids. Trimming took 1 base from V and 8 from J; bases not matched to a gene: 8. Germline CDR1 MNHEY, CDR2 SVGAGI. CDR3 DNA: TGTGCCAGCAGTTACTTCGGACAGGTCGCGGATTCACCCCTCCACTTT. Translation: CASSYFGQVADSPLHF.

The chain recombines TRBV4-1 with TRBJ1-5; 7 bases line up with TRBD1. This CDR3 is built from 17 residues. Germline V gives CDR1 MGHRA, CDR2 YSYEKL. J lost 3 bases, V lost 0 bases, and 8 bases had no gene match. The CDR3 loop is CASSQDGYRGNNQPQHF. CDR3 in DNA: TGCGCCAGCAGCCAAGATGGATACAGGGGCAACAATCAGCCCCAGCATTTT.

The rearrangement uses TRBV25-1 and TRBJ1-4; 8 positions match TRBD1. V lost 2 bases and J lost 8; bases outside the gene matches: 7. The CDR3 covers 15 residues. Germline V gene data show CDR1 as MGHDK and CDR2 as SYGVNS. Here the CDR3 reads CASSELGQGKEKLFF. The CDR3 DNA follows: TGTGCCAGCAGTGAACTCGGACAGGGAAAAGAAAAACTGTTTTTT.

The J gene is TRBJ2-7, the V gene TRBV4-1; 10 bases align to TRBD2. This CDR3 has 15 amino acids. V dropped 1 base and J dropped 1; count of bases not matched to a gene: 1. Germline V gene sequence: CDR1 MGHRA, CDR2 YSYEKL. CDR3 residues: CASSQALAGSYEQYF. The CDR3, as DNA: TGCGCCAGCAGCCAAGCACTAGCGGGGTCCTACGAGCAGTACTTC.

This clone has more than one count but fewer than ten. The chain carries TRBV5-1 and TRBJ2-5; D perhaps matches TRBD2 (6 bases). There are 15 residues in the CDR3. The germline V and J ends were trimmed by 6 bases and 2 bases, with 17 bases remaining between them. From germline, CDR1 is SGHRS and CDR2 YFSETQ. The CDR3 is CASKFGEVGQETQYF. The CDR3 DNA is TGCGCCAGCAAGTTCGGGGAGGTAGGGCAAGAGACCCAGTACTTC.

The V call is TRBV23-1, the J call TRBJ2-3; maybe TRBD1 (6 bases). TRBV23-1 is classed as an ORF, of uncertain function. CDR3 size: 13 residues. V was cut by 7 bases and J by 6 bases, with 14 bases left in between. CDR3 sequence: CASNLQGSDTQYF. In nucleotides, the CDR3 is TGCGCCAGCAATCTACAGGGTTCCGATACGCAGTATTTT.

This clone appeared once. The rearrangement joins TRBV9 to TRBJ1-1; the D is unclear. Trimming removed 4 bases from V and 1 base from J, with 14 bases in between. The CDR3 extends over 15 amino acids. CDR1 is SGDLS, CDR2 YYNGEE, per germline. CDR3 protein: CASSTSWGENTEAFF. CDR3 nucleotides: TGTGCCAGCAGCACCTCCTGGGGAGAGAACACTGAAGCTTTCTTT.

The V and J genes are TRBV5-8 and TRBJ2-5; TRBD2 agrees at 8 bases. The trim removed 1 base at V and 2 bases at J, leaving 4 bases unmatched. The CDR3 contains 15 residues. Germline V gene lookup returns CDR1 SGHTS and CDR2 YDEGEE. CDR3 nucleotide sequence: TGTGCCAGCAGCTTGTTGGCGGGGGGACAAGAGACCCAGTACTTC. Amino acids: CASSLLAGGQETQYF.

The chain joins TRBV15 to TRBJ2-5; D gene unclear. The DNA end is a closer match to TRBJ2-7, so the J assignment may be wrong. Germline V CDR1 and CDR2: LNHNV, YYDKDF (reference sequence). CDR3 length equals 15 residues. CDR3 in DNA: TGTGCCACCAGCAGAGGCCTAGAGCCCTCCTACGAGCAGTACTTC. Its translation: CATSRGLEPSYEQYF.